The clone carrying this T cell receptor beta chain has just one count. With V trimmed by 5 bases and J by 7 bases, 10 bases remained unmatched. Germline assignment: CDR1 SGHTA and CDR2 FQGTGA. The CDR3 contains 15 residues. The sample comes from a study of blood T cell repertoires in COVID-19. Looking at the study overall: From T cells, B-cell-depleted T cells, or PBMCs came the material, which was cDNA or gDNA.

The protocol was immunoSEQ multiplex PCR, while the TCRdb copy is restricted to in-frame clones and leaves out a portion. The table records hundreds of thousands of clones, around 89% of them present only once. This study enrolled people aged roughly 18 to 100 from approximately 24 US geographic areas. Participants reported their clinical history, and cohort assignment relied on those reports. Two consecutive negative NP/OP PCR tests, clearance, or resolved symptoms defined Cohort 3 recovery. This receptor was identified in a man between 35 and 55 years old who had recovered from COVID-19. The chain employs TRBV7-3 and TRBJ2-1; TRBD1 matches at 8 bases. The sample taken for sequencing was PBMCs or T cells enriched from blood (not recorded which). CDR3 sequence (DNA): TGTGCCAGCAGCCTTACCAAGGACAGGGAAAATGAGCAGTTCTTC. As protein: CASSLTKDRENEQFF. The entire variable domain, with the rest obtained from reference TRBV7-3 and TRBJ2-1, is as follows: GAGVSQTPSNKVTEKGKYVELRCDPISGHTALYWYRQSLGQGPEFLIYFQGTGAADDSGLPNDRFFAVRPEGSVSTLKIQRTERGDSAVYLCASSLTKDRENEQFFGPGTRLTVL.